Listed here are 31 T cell receptor beta chains from one sample, sequenced in a study of T-cell reconstitution after alpha-beta-depleted transplantation in children. Preparation of the TCRbeta library used unique molecular identifiers. A single record per CDR3 protein comes from TCRdb applying MiXCR to the PCR reads. This sample has roughly 170,000 distinct CDR3 sequences, with around 7% found just once. The sample was PBMCs from the stem cell graft donor, taken from the stem cell graft. All receptors derive from a human donor who donated a stem cell graft to a child with Wiskott-Aldrich syndrome.

Many counts were recorded for this clonotype. This sequence joins TRBV29-1 and TRBJ2-3; no firm D call. The CDR3 runs to 11 residues. With 3 bases removed from V and 3 bases from J, the gap between germline ends came to 4 bases. Germline values: CDR1 SQVTM, CDR2 ANQGSEA. CDR3 loop: CSVEATDTQYF. DNA for the CDR3: TGCAGCGTTGAGGCAACAGATACGCAGTATTTT.

CDR3 sequence: CASGGARKSGTQYF. DNA for the CDR3: TGTGCCAGCGGAGGAGCCCGAAAAAGCGGGACCCAGTACTTC. The chain employs TRBV2 and TRBJ2-5; possible D gene TRBD2, 5 bases. Germline V lookup: CDR1 SNHLY, CDR2 FYNNEI. Deletions cut 8 bases from V and 7 bases from J, with 20 bases between. The CDR3 sequence is 14 residues long.

The chain combines TRBV7-2 with TRBJ1-3; the D is unclear. V was cut by 5 bases and J by 5 bases, with 13 bases left in between. This CDR3 comprises 14 residues. Per the germline V gene, CDR1 is SGHTA and CDR2 is FQGNSA. The CDR3 reads CASSAVLYRNTIYF. The DNA of the CDR3 is TGTGCCAGCAGCGCAGTTTTATACAGAAACACCATATATTTT. Looking up the rest from reference TRBV7-2 and TRBJ1-3 gives the full variable domain: GAGVSQSPSNKVTEKGKDVELRCDPISGHTALYWYRQSLGQGLEFLIYFQGNSAPDKSGLPSDRFSAERTGGSVSTLTIQRTQQEDSAVYLCASSAVLYRNTIYFGEGSWLTVV.

This chain uses TRBV5-1 with TRBJ2-1, with TRBD2 identical over 8 bases. Looked up from germline, CDR1 is SGHRS and CDR2 is YFSETQ. This CDR3 is 15 amino acids long. The V segment lost 4 bases and the J segment 2 bases; nucleotides outside the gene matches: 5. This chain's CDR3 is CASSKREWAYNEQFF. The CDR3 DNA reads TGCGCCAGCAGCAAGCGGGAGTGGGCCTACAATGAGCAGTTCTTC.

This clonotype has ten or more counts. The rearrangement uses TRBV12-3 or TRBV12-4 and TRBJ1-5; D is possibly TRBD1 (6 bases). CDR3 length: 14 residues. The ends were cut back, 3 bases at V and 6 bases at J, with 12 bases in the middle. The DNA for the CDR3 is TGTGCCAGCAGTTTCGGAGGGGGTGGTCAGCCCCAGCATTTT. Protein product: CASSFGGGGQPQHF.

This clonotype was found many times. The chain employs TRBV6-5 and TRBJ1-1, with TRBD1 matching over 10 bases. Germline V lookup: CDR1 MNHEY, CDR2 SVGAGI. The CDR3 runs 16 residues. The V and J ends lost 2 bases and 5 bases, in that order; junction bases with no gene match: 8. DNA of the CDR3: TGTGCCAGCAGTTACAGAATGACAGGGGGCCGGACTGAAGCTTTCTTT. Protein sequence: CASSYRMTGGRTEAFF.

The table lists this clonotype with a few counts. The genes are TRBV11-2 and TRBJ1-2, with 7 bases fitting TRBD1. CDR3 length: 11 amino acids. Germline V CDR1 and CDR2: SGHAT, FQNNGV. V gave up 5 bases and J gave up 6 bases; unmatched junction bases: 0. The CDR3 loop reads CASSTGDGYTF. The CDR3, as DNA: TGTGCCAGCAGCACAGGGGATGGCTACACCTTC.

This clonotype was found many times. V gene TRBV7-6 combines with J gene TRBJ2-1; D perhaps matches TRBD2 (5 bases). V was clipped by 8 bases and J by 3 bases, with 14 bases between them. The CDR3 totals 14 residues. The V gene's germline CDR1 is SGHVS and CDR2 FNYEAQ. CDR3 in DNA: TGTGCCAGCTCTCCGGGGTCGGTCTACAATGAGCAGTTCTTC. It is translated as CASSPGSVYNEQFF.

This clonotype has at least ten counts. The chain uses TRBV20-1 and TRBJ1-2; D might be TRBD1 (6 bases). The CDR3 runs to 12 residues. The germline CDR1 and CDR2 sequences are DFQATT and SNEGSKA (reference sequence). Between the trimmed V and J ends, which lost 4 bases and 8 bases, there was a span of 14 bases. The CDR3 protein is CSAIGYRDGYTF. The CDR3 nucleotides are TGCAGTGCTATCGGTTACAGGGACGGCTACACCTTC.

This clonotype was found many times. The chain recombines TRBV12-3 or TRBV12-4 with TRBJ2-7, with D tentatively TRBD1 (6 bases). The CDR3 is 13 amino acids. V was clipped by 6 bases and J by 2 bases, with 11 bases between them. CDR3 sequence (DNA): TGTGCCAGCAGCGGACAGACTCCCTACGAGCAGTACTTC. Translation gives CASSGQTPYEQYF.

This clonotype was counted at least ten times. The chain couples TRBV11-2 to TRBJ1-5; D may be TRBD1 (5 bases). The length of the CDR3 is 15 residues. Germline V gene data show CDR1 as SGHAT and CDR2 as FQNNGV. Trimming shortened V by 1 base and J by 2 bases, and 9 bases separated the two germline ends. CDR3 sequence (DNA): TGTGCCAGCAGCTTAGGCTCGGGGGGCAATCAGCCCCAGCATTTT. The encoded protein is CASSLGSGGNQPQHF.

The CDR3 reads CASSPREDLLSYNEQFF. The CDR3 region has the DNA TGTGCCAGCAGCCCAAGGGAGGACTTATTATCCTACAATGAGCAGTTCTTC. This chain uses TRBV3-1 with TRBJ2-1; D is possibly TRBD2 (6 bases). Trimming pared 4 bases from V and 1 base from J, leaving 17 bases between. Germline-derived CDR1 and CDR2 are LGHDT and YNNKEL (reference sequence). This CDR3 comprises 17 residues.

The count of this clonotype is one. This chain links TRBV2 with TRBJ2-1; no reliable D call. V was trimmed by 2 bases and J by 6 bases, leaving 23 bases between them. Germline values: CDR1 SNHLY, CDR2 FYNNEI. The CDR3 consists of 18 residues. The CDR3: CASSERIERSEFINEQFF. The DNA of the CDR3 is TGTGCCAGCAGTGAACGGATAGAAAGATCGGAGTTTATCAATGAGCAGTTCTTC.

In this sample, this clonotype turned up many times. CDR3 bases: TGCAGTGCCGTTCAAACCGGGACACGGGTCCGGGAGCAGTTCTTC. Translated: CSAVQTGTRVREQFF. The genes are TRBV20-1 and TRBJ2-1; perhaps TRBD1 as D (6 bases). This CDR3 is built from 15 residues. Germline CDR1 and CDR2: DFQATT and SNEGSKA (reference sequence). V dropped 6 bases and J dropped 10 bases, with 25 bases sitting between them.

This sequence joins TRBV14 and TRBJ2-1; 7 bases match TRBD1. CDR1 SGHDN and CDR2 FVKESK come from the germline V gene. V trimming: 6 bases; J trimming: 8 bases; junction bases outside the gene matches: 10. This CDR3 contains 14 residues. In nucleotides, the CDR3 is TGTGCCAGCAGACCCCTGACAGGGCGCGATGAGCAGTTCTTC. This sequence encodes CASRPLTGRDEQFF.

This clonotype appeared many times. The J gene is TRBJ1-2, the V gene TRBV20-1, with D hard to call. This CDR3 spans 13 amino acids. Trimming cost V 8 bases and J 1 base, with 14 bases left between them. Germline CDR1 reads DFQATT; CDR2 reads SNEGSKA (reference sequence). The CDR3 nucleotides are TGCAGTTCACCGACGGAGGTTAACTATGGCTACACCTTC. This gives the protein CSSPTEVNYGYTF.

The sample holds many counts of this clonotype. The J gene is TRBJ2-1, the V gene TRBV24-1; 8 bases align to TRBD2. The trim removed 7 bases at V and 4 bases at J, leaving 8 bases unmatched. CDR3 size: 15 residues. Per germline, CDR1 KGHDR and CDR2 SFDVKD. This CDR3 reads CATRAAGALYNEQFF. CDR3 nucleotides: TGTGCCACCAGGGCAGCGGGAGCACTTTACAATGAGCAGTTCTTC.

This clonotype was seen many times. The rearrangement uses TRBV28 and TRBJ2-7, with 9 nucleotides matching TRBD1. The germline CDR1 and CDR2 sequences are MDHEN and SYDVKM. This CDR3 is 15 amino acids long. J was trimmed by 3 bases and V by 0 bases; bases with no gene match: 3. The CDR3 sequence: CASSLWGQGVYEQYF. DNA for the CDR3: TGTGCCAGCAGTTTATGGGGACAGGGAGTCTACGAGCAGTACTTC.

This clonotype was observed a handful of times. This sequence joins TRBV7-9 and TRBJ2-7, with D possibly TRBD1 on 6 matching bases. CDR3 length: 16 amino acids. From germline, CDR1 is SEHNR and CDR2 FQNEAQ (reference sequence). Trimming took off 1 base at V and 1 base at J, with 14 bases between the two ends. The CDR3 nucleotides read TGTGCCAGCAGCTTAGTCACAGGGTATAAGTCCTACGAGCAGTACTTC. Its translation is CASSLVTGYKSYEQYF.

This clonotype was detected only a few times. The junction differs from germline at one of its ends, possibly a read error. The chain employs TRBV20-1 and TRBJ2-5, with D possibly being TRBD2 (6 bases). CDR3 length equals 17 residues. Germline CDR1 and CDR2: DFQATT and SNEGSKA (reference sequence). CDR3 nucleotides: TGCTGTGCTATGACCCTTTGGCGGGGAGTCCGAGGAGAGACCCAGTACTTC. Amino acid sequence: CCAMTLWRGVRGETQYF.

This clonotype was recorded many times. The chain recombines TRBV25-1 with TRBJ2-2, with D uncertain. V was clipped by 9 bases and J by 5 bases, with 4 bases between them. Germline V gives CDR1 MGHDK, CDR2 SYGVNS. This CDR3 region has 10 residues. The CDR3 spells CARRTGELFF. The DNA for the CDR3 is TGTGCCAGAAGGACCGGGGAGCTGTTTTTT.

In its sample, this clonotype was seen a few times. V usage is TRBV5-5 and J usage is TRBJ2-1; no clear D. V was clipped by 4 bases and J by 3 bases, with 14 bases between them. Germline V lookup: CDR1 SGHKS, CDR2 YYEKEE (reference sequence). The CDR3 covers 15 residues. CDR3 amino acids: CASSREVASYNEQFF. CDR3 DNA sequence: TGTGCCAGCAGCCGCGAGGTTGCCAGCTACAATGAGCAGTTCTTC.

This clonotype was counted ten times or more. This chain uses TRBV4-1 with TRBJ2-6; no clear D. Trimming took 0 bases from V and 5 from J, leaving 5 bases between them. The CDR3 loop spans 14 amino acids. Per germline, CDR1 MGHRA and CDR2 YSYEKL. Written as DNA, the CDR3 is TGCGCCAGCAGCCAAGAGACATGGGCCAACGTCCTGACTTTC. The encoded protein is CASSQETWANVLTF.

There are many counts of this clonotype. This chain links TRBV12-3 or TRBV12-4 with TRBJ2-4; D ambiguous. The CDR3 spans 11 residues. Trimming took 8 bases from V and 7 from J, leaving 9 bases between them. CDR3 region: CASADRNIQYF. The CDR3 DNA is TGTGCCAGCGCCGACCGGAACATTCAGTACTTC.

This chain connects TRBV6-6 to TRBJ1-1; D gene unclear. CDR3 size: 12 residues. V was pared by 7 bases and J by 4 bases, with 10 bases between. Germline V gene lookup returns CDR1 MNHNY and CDR2 SVGAGI (reference sequence). The CDR3 nucleotides read TGTGCCAGCATCGGGGAGGGCACTGAAGCTTTCTTT. Its protein product is CASIGEGTEAFF.

The genes are TRBV29-1 and TRBJ2-5, with D possibly TRBD2 on 5 matching bases. V lost 4 bases, J lost 1 base, and 7 bases lay in between. Germline V CDR1 and CDR2: SQVTM, ANQGSEA. There are 12 residues in the CDR3. The CDR3 loop reads CSVVGIQETQYF. The CDR3 DNA is TGCAGCGTTGTCGGGATCCAAGAGACCCAGTACTTC.

This clonotype was seen repeatedly, ten times or more. The gene calls are TRBV5-1 and TRBJ1-1, with D maybe TRBD1 (6 bases). This CDR3 is 13 amino acids long. The V and J ends lost 1 base and 3 bases respectively, with 7 bases between them. Germline V gene data show CDR1 as SGHRS and CDR2 as YFSETQ. The CDR3 DNA is TGCGCCAGCAGCTTGAACAGGGACACTGAAGCTTTCTTT. Translation: CASSLNRDTEAFF.

The sample holds many counts of this clonotype. The chain employs TRBV5-1 and TRBJ2-7, with TRBD1 identical over 10 bases. CDR3 length equals 15 residues. Germline CDR1 reads SGHRS; CDR2 reads YFSETQ. The J segment lost 6 bases and the V segment lost 4 bases, leaving 10 bases of the junction unmatched. This chain's CDR3 is CASSKDGTGEGEQYF. CDR3 DNA: TGCGCCAGCAGCAAAGACGGGACAGGGGAGGGCGAGCAGTACTTC.

A word on this clonotype: Being one base from a much bigger clone, this may be a read error. No conserved phenylalanine or tryptophan ends this CDR3, so it is likely a read error. The rearrangement uses TRBV7-9 and TRBJ1-1, with D perhaps matching TRBD1 (6 bases). Trimming shortened V by 4 bases and J by 4 bases, and 10 bases separated the two germline ends. This CDR3 is 13 amino acids long. Germline V CDR1 and CDR2: SEHNR, FQNEAQ (reference sequence). CDR3 residues: CASSSGGGTEAFL. For the CDR3, the DNA is TGTGCCAGCAGCTCGGGAGGGGGCACTGAAGCTTTCCTT.

In this sample, this clonotype turned up many times. The chain carries TRBV14 and TRBJ2-1, with D possibly being TRBD2 (5 bases). The CDR3 spans 19 residues. CDR1 and CDR2 (germline): SGHDN, FVKESK. The ends were cut back, 4 bases at V and 2 bases at J, with 24 bases in the middle. The CDR3 nucleotides read TGTGCCAGCAGCCTCGACTTAACCGGAGCTGGGGAGACCTACAATGAGCAGTTCTTC. This encodes CASSLDLTGAGETYNEQFF.

This clonotype was counted many times. The chain combines TRBV4-3 with TRBJ2-4, with a weak D call TRBD2 (5 bases). CDR1 and CDR2 from the germline V gene are LGHNA and YSLEER. The length of the CDR3 is 19 residues. Trimming shortened V by 1 base and J by 2 bases, and 21 bases separated the two germline ends. In DNA, the CDR3 is TGCGCCAGCAGCCAAGTTATGTCTTCAACGGGAATAACCAAAAACATTCAGTACTTC. Protein: CASSQVMSSTGITKNIQYF.